This T cell receptor (beta chain) was found in a study of OX40 agonist ivuxolimab in advanced cancers. Profiled with immunoSEQ multiplex PCR; TCRdb holds only in-frame clones, not every one. Of more than 45,000 clones listed, around 94% are singletons. This clonotype was obtained from an adult with an advanced solid tumor such as melanoma, head and neck, liver or kidney cancer. Sequenced material: CD4+ or CD8+ T cells sorted from blood, taken in a trial of the OX40 agonist ivuxolimab.

This chain's CDR3 is CASSLGVASVNEQFF. CDR3 DNA sequence: TGCGCCAGCAGCCTGGGGGTAGCCTCTGTGAATGAGCAGTTCTTC. The rearrangement joins TRBV4-3 to TRBJ2-1; D possibly matches TRBD1 or TRBD2 (5 bases each). The CDR3 consists of 15 residues. Trimming left V 4 bases short and J 7 bases short, with 17 bases between. From germline, CDR1 is LGHNA and CDR2 YSLEER.